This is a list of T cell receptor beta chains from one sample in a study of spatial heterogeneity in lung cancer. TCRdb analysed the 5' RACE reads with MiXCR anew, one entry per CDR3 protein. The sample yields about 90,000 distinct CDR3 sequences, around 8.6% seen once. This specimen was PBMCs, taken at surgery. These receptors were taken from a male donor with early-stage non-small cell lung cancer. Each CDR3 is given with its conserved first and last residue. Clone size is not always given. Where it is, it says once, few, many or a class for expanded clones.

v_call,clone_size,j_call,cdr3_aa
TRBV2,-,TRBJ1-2,CASSVRDSSNYGYTF
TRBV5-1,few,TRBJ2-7,CASSHDREGPYEQYF
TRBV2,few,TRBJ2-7,CASSALQGQGREQYF
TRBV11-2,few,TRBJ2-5,CASSNKGGGSQETQYF
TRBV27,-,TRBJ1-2,CARALGLNYGYTF
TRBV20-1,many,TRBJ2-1,CSAPGTSEQFF
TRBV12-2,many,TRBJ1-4,CASRNSRSEKLFF
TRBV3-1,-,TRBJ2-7,CASSQGAGGAREQYF
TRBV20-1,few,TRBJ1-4,CSARRAEKLFF
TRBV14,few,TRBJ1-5,CASSQGLGQPQHF
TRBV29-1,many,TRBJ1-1,CSAPGQQDTEAFF
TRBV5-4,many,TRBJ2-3,CASSQMAGGSTDTQYF
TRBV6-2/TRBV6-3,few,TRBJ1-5,CASSYLRGNQPQHF
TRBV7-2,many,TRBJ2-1,CASSLANNEQFF
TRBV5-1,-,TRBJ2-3,CASSFDGSGGGDTQYF
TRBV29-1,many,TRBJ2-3,CSVDASSSDTQYF
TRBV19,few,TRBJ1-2,CASSSTEYGYTF
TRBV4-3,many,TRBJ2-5,CASSQDLGGETQYF
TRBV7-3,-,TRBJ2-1,CASSSGQGNEQFF
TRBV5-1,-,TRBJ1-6,CASSFGTGISPLHF
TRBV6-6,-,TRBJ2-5,CASQGIQETQYF
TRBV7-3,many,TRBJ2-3,CASSSRTSGGVDTQYF
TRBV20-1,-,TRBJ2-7,CSAMRGGWDEQYF
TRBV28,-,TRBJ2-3,CASSLGGSGTDTQYF
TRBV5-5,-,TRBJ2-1,CASSPGLAGASYNEQFF
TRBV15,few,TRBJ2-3,CATSRGQGRDTQYF
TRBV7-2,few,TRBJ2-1,CASSTPAGAHNEQFF
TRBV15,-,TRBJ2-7,CATSREVTYEQYF
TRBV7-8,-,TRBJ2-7,CASSSTPGPLYF
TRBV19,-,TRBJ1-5,CASKAPNQPQHF
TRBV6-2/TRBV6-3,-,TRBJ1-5,CASSYSTGPLNQPQHF
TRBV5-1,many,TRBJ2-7,CASSLDRVYEQYF
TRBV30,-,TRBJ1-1,CAWTGDQEAFF